The 9 T cell receptor beta chains below all came from one sample that was sequenced in a study of T cell repertoires in cytomegalovirus infection. No antigen is known for these receptors. Each CDR3 protein is one row after TCRdb ran MiXCR on the reads. The sample consists of roughly 800,000 distinct CDR3 sequences, 25% to 35% of them appearing once. The material was cultured CD8+ T cells from PBMCs, obtained from culture after CMV antigen stimulation. The receptors derive from a human donor in good health (CMV status not recorded). Some clones in this sample may be carry-over from other donors' samples.

The chain uses TRBV7-6 and TRBJ2-7, with 7 bases identical to TRBD1. In germline, CDR1 is SGHVS, CDR2 FNYEAQ. V lost 3 bases to trimming and J lost 5 bases; unmatched junction nucleotides: 7. CDR3 length equals 14 residues. The CDR3 protein is CASSLRGQRNEQYF. In nucleotides, the CDR3 is TGTGCCAGCAGCTTGAGGGGACAGAGGAACGAGCAGTACTTC.

The J gene is TRBJ1-1, the V gene TRBV29-1; 7 nucleotides align to TRBD1. V shed 6 bases, J shed 2 bases, and the junction held 6 bases outside the gene matches. The CDR3 totals 13 residues. The germline V gene encodes CDR1 SQVTM and CDR2 ANQGSEA. CDR3 coding DNA: TGCAGCGTCCCGGGACAGACTAACACTGAAGCTTTCTTT. Translation: CSVPGQTNTEAFF.

This clonotype came up many times. This chain joins TRBV6-2 or TRBV6-3 and TRBJ2-3; possibly TRBD1 for D (5 bases). CDR1 and CDR2 (germline): MNHEY, SVGEGT. The CDR3 runs to 14 residues. Trimming shortened V by 3 bases and J by 0 bases, and 7 bases separated the two germline ends. CDR3 protein: CASSYRGSTDTQYF. The CDR3, as DNA: TGTGCCAGCAGTTATAGGGGTAGCACAGATACGCAGTATTTT.

This clonotype was seen only a few times. This chain uses TRBV27 with TRBJ2-1; the match to TRBD1 covers 8 bases. CDR1 and CDR2 (germline): MNHEY, SMNVEV (reference sequence). The CDR3 sequence is 15 residues long. V lost 7 bases, J lost 0 bases, and 5 bases stayed unmatched. This chain's CDR3 is CASIRTGSSYNEQFF. DNA of the CDR3: TGTGCCAGCATCCGGACAGGGAGCTCCTACAATGAGCAGTTCTTC.

V and J are TRBV7-2 and TRBJ2-2; D perhaps matches TRBD2 (6 bases). The CDR3 loop spans 17 amino acids. The germline V gene encodes CDR1 SGHTA and CDR2 FQGNSA. V shed 5 bases and J shed 4 bases, with 20 bases lying between them. CDR3 region: CASSPPGLGGSTGELFF. In nucleotides, the CDR3 is TGTGCCAGCAGCCCACCGGGCCTCGGAGGGAGCACCGGGGAGCTGTTTTTT.

The chain uses TRBV7-6 and TRBJ2-5; no definite D call. Trimming took 3 bases from V and 2 from J, leaving 10 bases between them. Germline lookup yields CDR1 SGHVS and CDR2 FNYEAQ. This CDR3 comprises 14 residues. The CDR3 sequence is CASSFRTSQETQYF. The CDR3 nucleotides read TGTGCCAGCAGCTTTCGAACTTCGCAAGAGACCCAGTACTTC.

There are many counts of this clonotype. This chain uses TRBV27 with TRBJ1-2; D is perhaps TRBD1 (5 bases). Germline V gene lookup returns CDR1 MNHEY and CDR2 SMNVEV (reference sequence). V was trimmed by 0 bases and J by 3 bases, leaving 20 bases between them. CDR3 length: 18 residues. Here the CDR3 DNA reads TGTGCCAGCAGTTTATCCACTCCGGGACTCAACGGACACTATGGCTACACCTTC. Its translation is CASSLSTPGLNGHYGYTF.

The V call is TRBV9, the J call TRBJ2-4; D may correspond to TRBD1 or TRBD2 (7 bases each). Germline CDR1 SGDLS, CDR2 YYNGEE. The V end lost 2 bases, the J end lost 1 base, and 13 bases lay between the germline ends. The CDR3 has 16 amino acids. CDR3 coding DNA: TGTGCCAGCAGCGTGGGAGGGGGCAGGGCCAAAAACATTCAGTACTTC. This encodes CASSVGGGRAKNIQYF.

V usage is TRBV27 and J usage is TRBJ1-1; 7 bases are shared with TRBD1. This CDR3 has 15 amino acids. With 4 bases clipped from V and 4 bases from J, the junction kept 9 bases outside the gene matches. Germline-derived CDR1 and CDR2 are MNHEY and SMNVEV (reference sequence). Here the CDR3 reads CASSSSPGGSTEAFF. The CDR3 nucleotides are TGTGCCAGCAGTTCCTCACCAGGGGGGTCCACTGAAGCTTTCTTT.